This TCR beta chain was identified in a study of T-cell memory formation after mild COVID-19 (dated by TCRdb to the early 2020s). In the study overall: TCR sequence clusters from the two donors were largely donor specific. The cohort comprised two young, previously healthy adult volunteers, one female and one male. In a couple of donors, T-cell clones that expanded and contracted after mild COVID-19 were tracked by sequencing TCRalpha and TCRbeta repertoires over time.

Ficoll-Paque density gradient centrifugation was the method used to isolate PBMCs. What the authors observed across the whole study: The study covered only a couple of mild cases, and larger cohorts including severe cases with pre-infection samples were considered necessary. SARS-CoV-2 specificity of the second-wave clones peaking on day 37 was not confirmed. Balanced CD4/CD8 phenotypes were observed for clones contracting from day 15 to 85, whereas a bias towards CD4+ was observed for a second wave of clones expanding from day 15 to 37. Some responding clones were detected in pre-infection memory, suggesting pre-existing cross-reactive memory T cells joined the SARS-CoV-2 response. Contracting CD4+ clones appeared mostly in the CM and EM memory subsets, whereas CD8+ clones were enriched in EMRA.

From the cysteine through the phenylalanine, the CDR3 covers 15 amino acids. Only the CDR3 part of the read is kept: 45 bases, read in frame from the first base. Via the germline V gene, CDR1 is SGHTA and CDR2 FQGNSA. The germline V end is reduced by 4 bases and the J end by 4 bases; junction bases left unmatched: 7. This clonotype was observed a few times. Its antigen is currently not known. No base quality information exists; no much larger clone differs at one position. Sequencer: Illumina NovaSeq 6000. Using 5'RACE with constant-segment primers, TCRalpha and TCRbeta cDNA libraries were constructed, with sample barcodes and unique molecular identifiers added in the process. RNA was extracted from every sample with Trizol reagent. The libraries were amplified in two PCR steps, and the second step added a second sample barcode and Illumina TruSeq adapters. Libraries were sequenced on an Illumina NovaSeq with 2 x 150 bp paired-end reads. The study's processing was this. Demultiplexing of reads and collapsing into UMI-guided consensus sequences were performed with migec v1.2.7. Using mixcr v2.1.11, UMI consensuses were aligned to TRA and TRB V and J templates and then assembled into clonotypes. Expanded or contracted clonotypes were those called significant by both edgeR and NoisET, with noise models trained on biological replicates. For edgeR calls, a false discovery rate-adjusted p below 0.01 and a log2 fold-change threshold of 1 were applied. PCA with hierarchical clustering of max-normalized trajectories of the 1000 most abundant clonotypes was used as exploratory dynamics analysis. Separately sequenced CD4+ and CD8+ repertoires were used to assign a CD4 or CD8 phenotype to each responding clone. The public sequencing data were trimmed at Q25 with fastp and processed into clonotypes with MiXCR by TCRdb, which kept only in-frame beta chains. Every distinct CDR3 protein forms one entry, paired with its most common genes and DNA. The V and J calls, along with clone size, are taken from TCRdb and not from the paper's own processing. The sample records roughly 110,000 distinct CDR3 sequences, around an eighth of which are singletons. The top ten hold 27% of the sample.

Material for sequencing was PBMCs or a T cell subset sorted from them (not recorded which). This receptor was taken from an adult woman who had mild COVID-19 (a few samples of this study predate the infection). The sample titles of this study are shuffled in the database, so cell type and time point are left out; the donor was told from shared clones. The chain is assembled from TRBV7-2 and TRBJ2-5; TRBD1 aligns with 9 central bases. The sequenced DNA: TGTGCCAGCAGCTCGACAGGGGGGGAAGGAGAGACCCAGTACTTC. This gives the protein CASSSTGGEGETQYF.